The clone carrying this TCR beta chain occurred a few times. The antigen is unknown. This CDR3 is built from 15 residues. CDR1 and CDR2 from the germline V gene are MNHEY and SVGAGI. Deletions cut 2 bases from V and 2 bases from J, with 13 bases between. PCR amplification relied on 60 Vbeta primers (plus 13 Jbeta primers). Here immunoSEQ multiplex PCR was the method, and the copy in TCRdb shows in-frame clones only, minus some. The data contain roughly 200,000 clones, about 10% of them singletons. This specimen comes from a study of cytomegalovirus exposure and HLA in healthy donors. Looking at the study overall: There were nearly 120 million unique TCR beta sequences, drawn from approximately 190 million T cells, in an earlier analysis. Study findings and constraints: In a later analysis, TCR association rates varied by HLA locus: DRB1 most, HLA-C fewest. It was confirmed in vitro that a few of the CMV-associated chains were specific for CMV antigens. Near-uniform donor sequencing depth was presumed by presence/absence analyses.

This chain uses TRBV6-5 with TRBJ2-7; possibly TRBD2 for D (6 bases). The sample was PBMCs. The origin of this receptor is a woman aged 30 to 39 in good health and CMV-seropositive. The CDR3 sequence is CASSYGTGEPYEQYF. The CDR3, as DNA: TGTGCCAGCAGTTACGGTACGGGAGAGCCCTACGAGCAGTACTTC.